This T cell receptor beta chain was found in a study of T cells in Graves' hyperthyroidism and ophthalmopathy. This CDR3 has 16 residues. Germline lookup yields CDR1 SGHTA and CDR2 FQGNSA. Trimming removed 6 bases from V and 5 bases from J, with 23 bases in between. Amplification of TCR beta CDR3 regions used RNA as the template. Initially, a first-round RT-PCR of the TCR CDR3 employed the HTBI primer set. TCRdb reanalysed the multiplex PCR reads using MiXCR and keeps one entry per CDR3 protein. The data hold hundreds of thousands of distinct CDR3 sequences, with roughly 15% observed a single time. A note on this clonotype: A read error may explain this, as a much larger clone is one base away.

The sequence came from a woman aged 45-65 years with Graves' ophthalmopathy. Source material: blood. The rearrangement links TRBV7-2 to TRBJ2-7, with a possible D match to TRBD1 (6 bases). CDR3 DNA: TGTGCCAGCAGATACTTCTCCCAGGGGCGCTTGGACGAGCAGTACTTC. Amino acid sequence: CASRYFSQGRLDEQYF.